These 9 T cell receptor beta chains came from one sample sequenced in a study of T-cell memory formation after mild COVID-19. TCRdb re-analysed the 5' RACE reads in MiXCR, keeping a single row per CDR3 protein. The table lists about 340,000 distinct CDR3 sequences, more than 15% of them singletons. Sequencing was done on a sample of PBMCs or a T cell subset sorted from them (not recorded which). The receptors stem from a man aged 18 to 29 who had mild COVID-19 (a few samples of this study predate the infection). Cell type and time point are not known.

The chain has TRBV20-1 and TRBJ1-1; D call uncertain. CDR1 DFQATT and CDR2 SNEGSKA come from the germline V gene (reference sequence). V lost 6 bases and J lost 2, with 13 bases in between. The CDR3 runs to 13 residues. The chain's CDR3 is CSASRPDNTEAFF. The CDR3 bases are TGCAGTGCATCCAGACCGGATAACACTGAAGCTTTCTTT.

The sample holds a few counts of this clonotype. This chain uses TRBV6-6 with TRBJ2-2, with D uncertain. The CDR3 covers 14 residues. Germline CDR1 MNHNY, CDR2 SVGAGI (reference sequence). V was shortened by 1 base and J by 1 base, with 4 bases between the two germline ends. CDR3 region: CASSYLVNTGELFF. For the CDR3, the DNA is TGTGCCAGCAGTTACTTAGTGAACACCGGGGAGCTGTTTTTT.

This clonotype appeared a few times. The chain couples TRBV6-5 to TRBJ2-7; D gene ambiguous. Trimming pared 3 bases from V and 0 bases from J, leaving 9 bases between. Germline CDR1 is MNHEY and CDR2 is SVGAGI. The CDR3 consists of 14 residues. The CDR3 bases are TGTGCCAGCAGTTATGACGGGTACTCCTACGAGCAGTACTTC. Encoded protein: CASSYDGYSYEQYF.

This clonotype was observed a few times. The rearrangement uses TRBV12-3 or TRBV12-4 and TRBJ1-3; 10 bases align to TRBD1. The length of the CDR3 is 15 residues. V was pared by 6 bases and J by 4 bases, with 6 bases of the junction left unmatched. CDR3 nucleotides: TGTGCCAGCAGCATGACAGGGGGCGAAGGAAACACCATATATTTT. Translating gives CASSMTGGEGNTIYF.

Note on this clonotype: One junction end disagrees with the germline gene, perhaps due to a read error. The V call is TRBV7-2, the J call TRBJ2-1; weak D call: TRBD2 (6 bases). The CDR3 is 15 residues long. Germline V gene lookup returns CDR1 SGHTA and CDR2 FQGNSA. CDR3 amino acids: CASSSRLDPYTEQFF. DNA of the CDR3: TGTGCCAGCAGCTCCCGACTAGATCCCTACACTGAGCAGTTCTTC.

This clonotype appeared a few times. The chain is built from TRBV6-5 and TRBJ1-4; unclear D gene. The CDR3 extends over 16 amino acids. Trimming cost V 0 bases and J 3 bases, with 11 bases left between them. The germline CDR1 and CDR2 sequences are MNHEY and SVGAGI. For the CDR3, the DNA is TGTGCCAGCAGTTACTCGCGGGAGTTGGCTAATGAAAAACTGTTTTTT. Amino acids: CASSYSRELANEKLFF.

The chain is built from TRBV29-1 and TRBJ2-7; the match to TRBD1 covers 7 bases. From germline, CDR1 is SQVTM and CDR2 ANQGSEA. V lost 7 bases and J lost 3; bases outside the gene matches: 12. The CDR3 sequence is 14 residues long. In nucleotides, the CDR3 is TGCAGCGCGGTACTGACAGGGAGAGGCTACGAGCAGTACTTC. As protein: CSAVLTGRGYEQYF.

This clonotype has at least ten counts. This rearrangement joins TRBV6-2 or TRBV6-3 to TRBJ2-1, with D unresolved. The CDR3 has 14 residues. Germline V gene data show CDR1 as MNHEY and CDR2 as SVGEGT. V was shortened by 3 bases and J by 0 bases, with 6 bases between the two germline ends. CDR3 DNA: TGTGCCAGCAGTTATACTATCTCCTACAATGAGCAGTTCTTC. Translation gives CASSYTISYNEQFF.

V usage is TRBV7-9 and J usage is TRBJ2-3, with 12 bases identical to TRBD2. CDR1 and CDR2 from the germline V gene are SEHNR and FQNEAQ (reference sequence). The CDR3 is 20 amino acids. V shed 4 bases and J 2 bases; nucleotides not matched to a gene: 16. CDR3 DNA: TGTGCCAGCAGCTCCCGTTCTGGGGGACTAGCGGGCATACTCACAGATACGCAGTATTTT. It yields the protein CASSSRSGGLAGILTDTQYF.